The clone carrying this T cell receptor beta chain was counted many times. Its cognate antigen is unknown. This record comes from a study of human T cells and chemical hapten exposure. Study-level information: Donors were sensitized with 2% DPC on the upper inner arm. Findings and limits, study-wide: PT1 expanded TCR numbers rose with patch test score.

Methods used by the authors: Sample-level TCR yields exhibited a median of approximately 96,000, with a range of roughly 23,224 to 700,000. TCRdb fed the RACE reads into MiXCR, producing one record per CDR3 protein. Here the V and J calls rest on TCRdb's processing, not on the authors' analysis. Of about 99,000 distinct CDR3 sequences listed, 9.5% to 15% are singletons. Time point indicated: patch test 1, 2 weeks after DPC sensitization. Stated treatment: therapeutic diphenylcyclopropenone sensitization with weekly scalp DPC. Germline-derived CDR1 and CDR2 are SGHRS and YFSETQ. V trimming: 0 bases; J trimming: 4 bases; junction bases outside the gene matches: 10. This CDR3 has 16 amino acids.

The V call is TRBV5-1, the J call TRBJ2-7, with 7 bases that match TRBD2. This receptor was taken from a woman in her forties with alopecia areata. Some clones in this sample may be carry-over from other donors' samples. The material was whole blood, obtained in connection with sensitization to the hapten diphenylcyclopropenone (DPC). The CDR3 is CASSLAGPAGEYEQYF. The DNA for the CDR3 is TGCGCCAGCAGCTTGGCCGGTCCTGCGGGAGAATACGAGCAGTACTTC.